A single sample gave rise to the 19 T cell receptor beta chains below, sequenced in a study of T-cell reconstitution after alpha-beta-depleted transplantation in children. This sample's TCRbeta library carried unique molecular identifier barcodes. MiXCR, run by TCRdb on the PCR reads, gives a single entry per CDR3 protein. Of just under 250,000 distinct CDR3 sequences in the sample, 25% were seen once. Sequenced here: PBMCs, sampled before TCRalphabeta/CD19-depleted stem cell transplant. The receptor set was obtained from a girl aged 2-10 years with Fanconi anemia, due to receive a stem cell transplant.

The chain is built from TRBV7-2 and TRBJ2-5, with 11 bases fitting TRBD2. Germline loops: CDR1 SGHTA, CDR2 FQGNSA. The ends lost 3 bases at V and 5 bases at J; junction bases unmatched: 23. The CDR3 is made up of 21 amino acids. The CDR3 DNA follows: TGTGCCAGCAGCTTCGCTAGCTGGGACTTAGCGGGGGGGCCTTTGAACGAGACCCAGTACTTC. This translates into CASSFASWDLAGGPLNETQYF. The complete variable domain, with remaining parts taken from reference TRBV7-2 and TRBJ2-5, reads GAGVSQSPSNKVTEKGKDVELRCDPISGHTALYWYRQSLGQGLEFLIYFQGNSAPDKSGLPSDRFSAERTGGSVSTLTIQRTQQEDSAVYLCASSFASWDLAGGPLNETQYFGPGTRLLVL.

This clonotype was observed many times. V gene TRBV29-1 combines with J gene TRBJ2-7, with a weak D call TRBD1 (5 bases). V was cut by 7 bases and J by 0 bases, with 13 bases left in between. In germline, CDR1 is SQVTM, CDR2 ANQGSEA. The CDR3 sequence is 13 residues long. The CDR3 loop is CSAQTALSYEQYF. The CDR3 region has the DNA TGCAGCGCTCAGACAGCCCTCTCCTACGAGCAGTACTTC.

V and J are TRBV12-3 or TRBV12-4 and TRBJ1-6; TRBD1 might be the D (5 bases). The CDR3 is made up of 15 amino acids. V was pared by 7 bases and J by 6 bases, with 16 bases between. The DNA for the CDR3 is TGTGCCAGCATTAAACAGGTCGGGTCTAATTCACCCCTCCACTTT. This sequence encodes CASIKQVGSNSPLHF.

This clonotype was found a few times. J is TRBJ2-1 and V is TRBV6-2 or TRBV6-3; 8 bases match TRBD2. The V segment lost 5 bases and the J segment 7 bases; nucleotides outside the gene matches: 7. In germline, CDR1 is MNHEY, CDR2 SVGEGT. The CDR3 totals 14 residues. The CDR3 region is CASSTGLVGNEQFF. Written as DNA, the CDR3 is TGTGCCAGCAGTACGGGACTAGTGGGTAATGAGCAGTTCTTC.

Many counts were recorded for this clonotype. The rearrangement joins TRBV4-2 to TRBJ2-5; D might be TRBD1 (5 bases). V was shortened by 0 bases and J by 2 bases, with 13 bases between the two germline ends. Germline CDR1 is LGHNA and CDR2 is YNFKEQ. The CDR3 consists of 16 residues. This CDR3 is CASSQEPLGAQETQYF. The CDR3 nucleotides are TGTGCCAGCAGCCAAGAACCCCTAGGGGCGCAAGAGACCCAGTACTTC.

This clonotype was observed at least ten times. The chain employs TRBV29-1 and TRBJ2-1; no reliable D call. Trimming left V 4 bases short and J 0 bases short, with 7 bases between. CDR1 SQVTM and CDR2 ANQGSEA come from the germline V gene. The CDR3 contains 13 residues. The CDR3 bases are TGCAGCGTTGTCCCATACTCCTACAATGAGCAGTTCTTC. Protein sequence: CSVVPYSYNEQFF.

The rearrangement joins TRBV20-1 to TRBJ1-5; the D is unclear. Germline CDR1 is DFQATT and CDR2 is SNEGSKA (reference sequence). Trimming pared 6 bases from V and 0 bases from J, leaving 9 bases between. The CDR3 has 13 residues. The DNA of the CDR3 is TGCAGTGCCTCCGGACGTAGCAATCAGCCCCAGCATTTT. Its translation is CSASGRSNQPQHF.

The V call is TRBV10-3, the J call TRBJ2-7; 8 bases are shared with TRBD1. The V and J ends lost 6 bases and 5 bases, in that order; junction bases with no gene match: 6. In germline, CDR1 is ENHRY, CDR2 SYGVKD. This CDR3 comprises 13 residues. CDR3 DNA: TGTGCCATCAGGGGACAGGCCGTTAACGAGCAGTACTTC. The encoded protein is CAIRGQAVNEQYF.

As regards this clonotype: The junction departs from the called germline gene at one end, perhaps through a read error. The chain links TRBV20-1 to TRBJ2-7, with D perhaps matching TRBD1 (6 bases). Germline CDR1 DFQATT, CDR2 SNEGSKA (reference sequence). The CDR3 length is 12 residues. The CDR3 coding sequence is TGCAGTGCTAGAGATCACCTTAGCAGGGGTTGCTTC. Its protein is CSARDHLSRGCF.

This clonotype was recorded at least ten times. This sequence joins TRBV29-1 and TRBJ2-3; no firm D call. This CDR3 comprises 17 residues. The V end was cut by 1 base, the J end by 0 bases, with 17 bases between. CDR1 and CDR2 from the germline V gene are SQVTM and ANQGSEA. Here the CDR3 reads CSVEAPLHPESTDTQYF. The DNA of the CDR3 is TGCAGCGTTGAAGCCCCATTACATCCGGAGAGCACAGATACGCAGTATTTT.

Many counts were recorded for this clonotype. The chain links TRBV10-3 to TRBJ2-3; 12 positions agree with TRBD2. V gave up 0 bases and J gave up 2 bases; unmatched junction bases: 9. The V gene's germline CDR1 is ENHRY and CDR2 SYGVKD. The CDR3 length is 19 residues. The CDR3 loop is CAISESSPSGRAVTDTQYF. CDR3 DNA: TGTGCCATCAGTGAGTCCTCCCCTAGCGGGAGGGCTGTCACAGATACGCAGTATTTT.

V gene TRBV29-1 combines with J gene TRBJ2-5, with D possibly called TRBD1 or TRBD2 (5 bases each). V was clipped by 5 bases and J by 4 bases, with 8 bases between them. Germline CDR1 SQVTM, CDR2 ANQGSEA. This CDR3 comprises 11 residues. Written as DNA, the CDR3 is TGCAGCGTTTGGGGACGAGAGACCCAGTACTTC. Translation gives CSVWGRETQYF.

The gene calls are TRBV11-2 and TRBJ2-5, with TRBD1 matching over 9 bases. J was trimmed by 3 bases and V by 4 bases; bases with no gene match: 6. This CDR3 has 15 residues. Germline CDR1 and CDR2: SGHAT and FQNNGV. CDR3 sequence reads: CASSSIWTGEETQYF. The DNA for the CDR3 is TGTGCCAGCAGCTCGATATGGACAGGGGAAGAGACCCAGTACTTC.

The rearrangement joins TRBV7-8 to TRBJ2-7; 8 bases match TRBD1. The germline V gene encodes CDR1 SGHVS and CDR2 FQNEAQ. V was pared by 3 bases and J by 4 bases, with 5 bases of the junction left unmatched. CDR3 length equals 14 residues. The CDR3: CASSLTGAGYEQYF. The CDR3 DNA is TGTGCCAGCAGCTTGACAGGGGCGGGTTACGAGCAGTACTTC.

This clonotype was found many times. This chain connects TRBV9 to TRBJ2-3; no clear D gene. Germline V CDR1 and CDR2: SGDLS, YYNGEE. V dropped 0 bases and J dropped 5 bases, with 10 bases sitting between them. This CDR3 has 14 amino acids. The CDR3 is CASSVAWRGDTQYF. CDR3 in DNA: TGTGCCAGCAGCGTAGCGTGGCGAGGAGATACGCAGTATTTT. Complete variable domain (other parts from reference TRBV9 and TRBJ2-3): DSGVTQTPKHLITATGQRVTLRCSPRSGDLSVYWYQQSLDQGLQFLIQYYNGEERAKGNILERFSAQQFPDLHSELNLSSLELGDSALYFCASSVAWRGDTQYFGPGTRLTVL.

This clonotype came up many times. The genes are TRBV29-1 and TRBJ2-3; a weak D match, TRBD1 (5 bases). Between the trimmed V and J ends, which lost 3 bases and 2 bases, there was a span of 18 bases. The CDR3 covers 16 residues. Germline CDR1 SQVTM, CDR2 ANQGSEA. The chain's CDR3 is CSVDVQLQENTDTQYF. The CDR3 DNA reads TGCAGCGTTGACGTTCAATTACAGGAAAACACAGATACGCAGTATTTT.

This clonotype was detected a few times. The chain carries TRBV20-1 and TRBJ2-1, with D hard to call. V was shortened by 6 bases and J by 8 bases, with 11 bases between the two germline ends. Germline-derived CDR1 and CDR2 are DFQATT and SNEGSKA (reference sequence). The CDR3 is 11 amino acids. CDR3 DNA sequence: TGCAGTGCCATCCCAGTATATGAGCAGTTCTTC. It encodes CSAIPVYEQFF.

This chain joins TRBV13 and TRBJ2-7; D may be TRBD1 (6 bases). This CDR3 region has 14 residues. CDR1 is PRHDT and CDR2 is FYEKMQ in the germline V gene (reference sequence). The ends were cut back, 5 bases at V and 4 bases at J, with 15 bases in the middle. The CDR3 DNA reads TGTGCCAGCAGCCCCAACCAGGACAGTTACGAGCAGTACTTC. It translates to CASSPNQDSYEQYF.

This clonotype was detected ten times or more. In DNA form, the CDR3 reads TGTGCCAGCAGTTTTCAGGAGGGGCACACCGGGGAGCTGTTTTTT. Amino acids: CASSFQEGHTGELFF. This chain links TRBV12-3 or TRBV12-4 with TRBJ2-2, with D possibly matching TRBD2 (6 bases). V was trimmed by 3 bases and J by 3 bases, leaving 11 bases between them. The CDR3 has 15 amino acids.